A selection of T cell receptor beta chains follows, all from one sample in a study of shared clonotypes between healthy human individuals. The method was immunoSEQ multiplex PCR; TCRdb's version includes in-frame clones alone and lacks a portion of them. The repertoire holds roughly 2,000,000 clones, with 85% to 95% as singletons. Material for sequencing was naive CD8+ T cells from PBMCs. These receptors all come from a man between 18 and 29 years old in good health. Some clones in this sample may be carry-over from other donors' samples. Each CDR3 is given with its conserved first and last residue. The order of the fields is V gene, J gene, CDR3 length, clone size, D gene, CDR3 protein, CDR3 DNA. D genes are given only for firm matches. Rows give clone size only sometimes, using once, few, many, or a class for an expanded clone.

>TRBV4-1|TRBJ2-2|16|.|.
CASSQVTSRHTGELFF
TGCGCCAGCAGCCAAGTTACTAGCAGACACACCGGGGAGCTGTTTTTT
>TRBV6-1|TRBJ2-7|14|.|.
CASRTAQPPYEQYF
TGTGCCAGCAGGACCGCCCAGCCGCCTTACGAGCAGTACTTC
>TRBV15|TRBJ1-3|16|.|.
CATSTEYGFSGNTIYF
TGTGCCACCAGCACAGAGTACGGGTTCTCTGGAAACACCATATATTTT
>TRBV15|TRBJ2-7|14|.|.
CATSLERGNYEQYF
TGTGCCACCAGCTTAGAGAGGGGAAACTACGAGCAGTACTTC
>TRBV27|TRBJ2-1|14|.|TRBD2
CASGLAGGFNEQFF
TGTGCCAGTGGACTAGCGGGAGGGTTCAATGAGCAGTTCTTC
>TRBV7-9|TRBJ2-2|17|.|.
CASSLTRLAPNTGELFF
TGTGCCAGCAGCTTAACCCGGCTAGCGCCGAACACCGGGGAGCTGTTTTTT
>TRBV7-9|TRBJ2-7|13|.|TRBD1
CASSAGQGNEQYF
TGTGCCAGCAGCGCGGGACAGGGAAACGAGCAGTACTTC
>TRBV27|TRBJ1-1|16|.|.
CASSHRATRMNTEAFF
TGTGCCAGCAGTCACAGGGCTACACGAATGAACACTGAAGCTTTCTTT
>TRBV9|TRBJ2-6|18|.|TRBD2
CASSATTSGGPGANVLTF
TGTGCCAGCAGCGCCACGACTAGCGGAGGGCCTGGGGCCAACGTCCTGACTTTC
>TRBV9|TRBJ2-3|16|.|.
CASSAERAVSTDTQYF
TGTGCCAGCAGCGCGGAGAGGGCGGTTAGCACAGATACGCAGTATTTT
>TRBV19|TRBJ2-7|15|.|.
CASSIAGSLAYEQYF
TGTGCCAGTAGTATTGCAGGGTCTCTGGCCTACGAGCAGTACTTC
>TRBV15|TRBJ1-4|16|.|.
CATRASGDGPNEKLFF
TGTGCCACCAGGGCTTCGGGGGACGGGCCTAATGAAAAACTGTTTTTT
>TRBV30|TRBJ1-5|15|few|TRBD1
CAWSSPGQGNQPQHF
TGTGCCTGGAGTTCTCCGGGACAGGGCAATCAGCCCCAGCATTTT
>TRBV12-5|TRBJ2-3|11|.|.
CASGFEGSQYF
TGTGCTAGTGGTTTTGAGGGATCGCAGTATTTT
>TRBV2|TRBJ1-5|16|.|.
CASNPDLEHSNQPQHF
TGTGCCAGCAACCCGGACCTCGAGCATAGCAATCAGCCCCAGCATTTT
>TRBV7-6|TRBJ2-7|17|.|.
CASSSSLLRGPSYEQYF
TGTGCCAGCAGCTCTTCCCTCCTTCGGGGACCATCCTACGAGCAGTACTTC
>TRBV5-1|TRBJ2-7|17|once|TRBD1
CASSLEPRDRGPYEQYF
TGCGCCAGCAGCCTGGAGCCCCGGGACAGGGGACCCTACGAGCAGTACTTC
>TRBV5-1|TRBJ2-7|14|.|.
CASSNKGEGLEQYF
TGCGCCAGCAGCAACAAGGGGGAAGGACTGGAGCAGTACTTC
>TRBV19|TRBJ2-1|14|.|TRBD2
CASSTSGTYNEQFF
TGTGCCAGTAGTACTAGCGGAACCTACAATGAGCAGTTCTTC
>TRBV6-1|TRBJ2-5|14|.|.
CASRSGLREETQYF
TGTGCCAGCAGGAGCGGCCTCCGGGAAGAGACCCAGTACTTC
>TRBV11-2|TRBJ2-2|15|once|.
CASSASVQNTGELFF
TGTGCCAGCAGCGCCTCCGTACAGAACACCGGGGAGCTGTTTTTT
>TRBV11-2|TRBJ2-2|13|.|.
CASSLSGNGELFF
TGTGCCAGCAGCTTATCGGGAAACGGGGAGCTGTTTTTT
>TRBV27|TRBJ2-1|12|.|.
CASSHSRIGEFF
TGTGCCAGCAGTCATTCCCGCATAGGGGAGTTCTTC
>TRBV30|TRBJ1-2|10|.|.
CAWIHYGYTF
TGTGCCTGGATCCACTATGGCTACACCTTC
>TRBV28|TRBJ1-3|16|.|.
CASSSSPRPPGNTIYF
TGTGCCAGCAGTTCGTCCCCCCGGCCCCCGGGGAACACCATATATTTT
>TRBV28|TRBJ1-2|15|.|TRBD1
CAVTGELNQNYGYTF
TGTGCCGTAACAGGGGAGTTAAATCAAAACTATGGCTACACCTTC
>TRBV19|TRBJ2-1|13|.|TRBD1
CASSWGQGNEQFF
TGTGCCAGTAGTTGGGGACAGGGGAATGAGCAGTTCTTC
>TRBV7-9|TRBJ1-2|13|.|TRBD1
CASSRDRGNGYTF
TGTGCCAGCAGCCGTGACAGGGGGAATGGCTACACCTTC
>TRBV5-4|TRBJ1-1|13|few|.
CASSPTPNTEAFF
TGTGCCAGCAGCCCCACACCCAACACTGAAGCTTTCTTT
>TRBV28|TRBJ2-1|17|.|.
CASSSPRSGTSYNEQFF
TGTGCCAGCAGTTCCCCCCGATCGGGAACCTCCTACAATGAGCAGTTCTTC
>TRBV28|TRBJ2-1|17|.|TRBD2
CASSLLLAGGPYNEQFF
TGTGCCAGCAGTTTATTACTAGCGGGAGGACCTTACAATGAGCAGTTCTTC
>TRBV6-5|TRBJ2-3|15|once|.
CASSYSVLPPDTQYF
TGTGCCAGCAGTTACTCTGTACTACCACCAGATACGCAGTATTTT
>TRBV27|TRBJ2-3|13|.|.
CASSFTEADTQYF
TGTGCCAGCAGTTTTACTGAGGCAGATACGCAGTATTTT
>TRBV4-3|TRBJ1-1|14|.|.
CASSQVGINTEAFF
TGCGCCAGCAGCCAAGTTGGAATTAACACTGAAGCTTTCTTT
>TRBV7-9|TRBJ1-2|18|.|.
CASSLADYTISSGYGYTF
TGTGCCAGCAGCTTAGCGGATTACACGATTTCCTCCGGGTATGGCTACACCTTC
>TRBV11-3|TRBJ2-5|15|once|TRBD2
CASSLTSGRIETQYF
TGTGCCAGCAGCTTAACTAGCGGGAGAATAGAGACCCAGTACTTC
>TRBV10-3|TRBJ2-1|15|.|.
CAINYEGLTNNEQFF
TGTGCCATCAACTATGAGGGACTTACCAACAATGAGCAGTTCTTC
>TRBV29-1|TRBJ2-7|14|once|TRBD2
CSVEGLAGEREQYF
TGCAGCGTTGAGGGACTAGCGGGAGAACGCGAGCAGTACTTC
>TRBV27|TRBJ2-1|15|.|TRBD1
CASRGWDSSYNEQFF
TGTGCCAGCAGGGGATGGGACAGCTCCTACAATGAGCAGTTCTTC
>TRBV19|TRBJ2-3|15|.|TRBD1
CASSPRDRSTDTQYF
TGTGCCAGTAGCCCCCGGGACAGAAGCACAGATACGCAGTATTTT
>TRBV4-3|TRBJ2-1|18|.|TRBD1
CASSPTTGASKGYNEQFF
TGCGCCAGCAGCCCAACTACAGGGGCTTCAAAGGGCTACAATGAGCAGTTCTTC
>TRBV27|TRBJ2-5|14|.|.
CASRRAGLEETQYF
TGTGCCAGCCGCAGGGCGGGGCTTGAAGAGACCCAGTACTTC
>TRBV2|TRBJ2-2|21|once|.
CASSVPLFGFGGTANTGELFF
TGTGCCAGCAGTGTTCCATTGTTCGGGTTCGGCGGGACTGCTAACACCGGGGAGCTGTTTTTT